A selection of T cell receptor beta chains follows, all from one sample in a study of cytomegalovirus exposure and HLA in healthy donors. TCRdb keeps only in-frame clones here, not all; method: immunoSEQ multiplex PCR. The sample lists fewer than 200,000 clones, around 80% occurring once. Sequenced input: PBMCs. The receptors shown here come from a girl aged 2 to 9 in good health and CMV-seropositive. The CDR3 runs from the conserved cysteine through the conserved F or W. The listing skips clone size in some rows; elsewhere it reads once, few, many or a size class.

abundance,v_gene,CDR3aa
-,TRBV28,CASGVLGSNQPQHF
-,TRBV6-5,CASSVTSGGNEQFF
-,TRBV9,CASSPRTESYGYTF
-,TRBV5-6,CASSFRGQGLCEQYF
-,TRBV5-6,CASSLPGQGYEQYF
once,TRBV7-8,CASSLGTGGKLFF
-,TRBV2,CASSETSGRASGELFF
-,TRBV15,CATSIFPGQGNEQYF
-,TRBV4-2,CASSQGGAEAFYGYTF
-,TRBV11-3,CASSLDVRERYNEQFF
-,TRBV9,CASSVGSRGNTEAFF
-,TRBV4-1,CASSHMMTGKALNYGYTF
-,TRBV6-5,CASSYLRQGRGDTQYF
-,TRBV5-1,CASSSDRAGANVLTF
-,TRBV5-1,CASRASFVNEQFF
-,TRBV11-3,CASSPAYEQYF
once,TRBV6-5,CASSLVGTGVNGYTF
-,TRBV30,CAWSAGSGGINEKLFF
-,TRBV11-2,CASSLAKNTEAFF
once,TRBV9,CASSVGTSGSWEQYF
-,TRBV30,CAWGGRNTEAFF
-,TRBV10-2,CASSERGYEQYF
-,TRBV5-1,CASSLRAFQGGAFDEQYF
-,TRBV27,CASRLNGGQATDTQYF
few,TRBV30,CAWLGVGGRKYNEQFF
-,TRBV5-1,CASSLALAGPITDTQYF
-,TRBV5-6,CASSLLAESSYEQYF
-,TRBV5-4,CAGALGEEVEQYF
-,TRBV6-5,CASSSSREAFF
-,TRBV5-4,CASSFSATGASEAFF
-,TRBV9,CASSGNSYEQYF
-,TRBV15,CATSPDPRGLDSGANVLTF
-,TRBV7-2,CASSLRSPLSGNTIYF
-,TRBV5-5,CASSTNLRGPNEKLFF
once,TRBV6-5,CASRYDRGLAEAFF
-,TRBV28,CASSYPRDSSYNEQFF
few,TRBV2,CASRLGGHGYTF
-,TRBV9,CASSVEGGEAFF
-,TRBV6-1,CASSDPGLKNYEQYF
-,TRBV25-1,CASSRFSRLTDTQYF
-,TRBV11-2,CASSLDRGSTDTQYF
-,TRBV25-1,CASSEGAFEAFF
-,TRBV5-1,CASRTWGQGDDEQYF
-,TRBV27,CASTTLTGQIEKLFF
few,TRBV6-1,CASSDRTVDYSPLHF
-,TRBV5-5,CASSLGRTGEGGNQPQHF
-,TRBV27,CASSFQAGREQYF
few,TRBV2,CASSVDRGDEKLFF
-,TRBV10-3,CAIAGYNEQFF
-,TRBV6-5,CASSYSGSLSSYEQYF
-,TRBV6-5,CASRKQGNTEAFF